This T cell receptor (beta chain) was identified in a study of T cell responses to AZD1222 COVID-19 vaccine. The repertoire was sequenced with immunoSEQ multiplex PCR; TCRdb's copy has only in-frame clones and lacks some. The table lists 150,000 or so clones, roughly 92% of them singletons. V was trimmed by 1 base and J by 7 bases, leaving 13 bases between them. The germline V gene has CDR1 SNHLY and CDR2 FYNNEI. This CDR3 has 15 amino acids. Regarding this clone: Its antigen remains unknown.

Study-level results: The span of vaccine-associated CD4 TCRs extended across spike, with dominance at 160-218 and 743-854. Donors were largely white British and mainly female; clonal diversity was possibly underestimated. Repertoire samples came only from after the peak T cell response. Spike-specific TCR depth and breadth grew after two AZD1222 doses.

This receptor was identified in an adult who received the AZD1222 COVID-19 vaccine. The sample was peripheral blood, taken 28 days after the second AZD1222 dose. This chain links TRBV2 with TRBJ1-4; D is possibly TRBD1 (6 bases). The DNA for the CDR3 is TGTGCCAGCAGTGAAGAGGCAGGGGCGGGTGAAAAACTGTTTTTT. Its translation is CASSEEAGAGEKLFF.